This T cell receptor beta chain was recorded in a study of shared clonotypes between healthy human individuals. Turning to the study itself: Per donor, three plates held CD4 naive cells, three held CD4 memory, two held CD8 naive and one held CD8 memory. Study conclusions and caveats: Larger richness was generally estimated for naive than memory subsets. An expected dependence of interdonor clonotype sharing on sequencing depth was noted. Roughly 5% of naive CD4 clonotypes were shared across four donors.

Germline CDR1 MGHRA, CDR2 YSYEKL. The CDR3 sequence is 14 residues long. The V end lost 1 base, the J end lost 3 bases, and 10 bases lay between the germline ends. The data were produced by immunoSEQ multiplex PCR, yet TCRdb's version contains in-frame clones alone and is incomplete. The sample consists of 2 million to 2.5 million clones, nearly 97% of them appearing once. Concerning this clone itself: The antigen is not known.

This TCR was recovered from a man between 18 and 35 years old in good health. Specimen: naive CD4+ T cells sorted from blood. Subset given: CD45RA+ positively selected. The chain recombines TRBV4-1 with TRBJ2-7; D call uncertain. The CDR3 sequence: CASSQGRKRYEQYF. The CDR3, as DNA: TGCGCCAGCAGCCAAGGGCGGAAGCGCTACGAGCAGTACTTC.